One and the same sample provided the 30 T cell receptor beta chains below, sequenced in a study of T cell responses to AZD1222 COVID-19 vaccine. Sequencing used immunoSEQ multiplex PCR; TCRdb keeps in-frame clones, though not all of them. This sample has 95,000 or so clones, with about nine tenths found just once. This sample comprised peripheral blood, obtained on day 0 of MenACWY control vaccination. These TCRs come from an adult in good health.

This CDR3 is CASSQDYAFNTGELFF. The DNA for the CDR3 is TGCGCCAGCAGCCAAGATTATGCGTTCAACACCGGGGAGCTGTTTTTT. J is TRBJ2-2 and V is TRBV4-3; D gene unclear. CDR3 length: 16 residues. The germline V gene encodes CDR1 LGHNA and CDR2 YSLEER. The V end was cut by 0 bases, the J end by 2 bases, with 10 bases between.

V is TRBV4-3 and J is TRBJ2-7, with 10 bases fitting TRBD2. The V gene's germline CDR1 is LGHNA and CDR2 YSLEER. Losses at the gene ends were 0 bases for V and 1 base for J; bases not matched to a gene: 9. The CDR3 length is 18 residues. The CDR3 DNA reads as TGCGCCAGCAGCCAAGATGCACAGCGGGGGGGCCGGTCCTACGAGCAGTACTTC. Protein sequence: CASSQDAQRGGRSYEQYF.

This chain links TRBV7-9 with TRBJ1-5; 11 bases match TRBD1. This CDR3 has 15 residues. V lost 4 bases and J lost 6; bases outside the gene matches: 5. Germline V CDR1 and CDR2: SEHNR, FQNEAQ (reference sequence). Written as DNA, the CDR3 is TGTGCCAGCAGCTGGGGACAGGGGGAAGGTCAGCCCCAGCATTTT. The encoded protein is CASSWGQGEGQPQHF.

This clone came up once. J is TRBJ1-2 and V is TRBV6-5, with a possible D match to TRBD1 (6 bases). The CDR3 length is 14 residues. The germline V gene has CDR1 MNHEY and CDR2 SVGAGI. V was clipped by 0 bases and J by 7 bases, with 12 bases between them. The CDR3 DNA reads TGTGCCAGCAGTTACTCGATGGGGGCGGGTGGCTACACCTTC. It translates to CASSYSMGAGGYTF.

The chain uses TRBV7-2 and TRBJ1-3, with 9 bases fitting TRBD1. Germline CDR1 and CDR2: SGHTA and FQGNSA. This CDR3 spans 16 amino acids. Trimming took 1 base from V and 4 from J; bases not matched to a gene: 5. The CDR3 spells CASSLVQGALGNTIYF. For the CDR3, the DNA is TGTGCCAGCAGCTTAGTACAGGGGGCTCTCGGAAACACCATATATTTT.

The V gene is TRBV28, the J gene TRBJ2-3, with 10 bases lining up with TRBD1. This CDR3 comprises 16 residues. Unmatched junction bases numbered 8, after V lost 4 bases and J lost 4 bases. Germline CDR1 MDHEN, CDR2 SYDVKM. The CDR3 DNA is TGTGCCAGCAGTTCCTCGGGACAGGGGATGCCAGATACGCAGTATTTT. It encodes CASSSSGQGMPDTQYF.

V is TRBV11-2 and J is TRBJ2-7; a possible D gene is TRBD2 (6 bases). Trimming removed 0 bases at V and 5 bases at J, with 20 bases between. The CDR3 contains 17 residues. Germline V gives CDR1 SGHAT, CDR2 FQNNGV. The CDR3 DNA sequence: TGTGCCAGCAGCTTAGATCCCAGCGGGCGGTTGGGGGACGAGCAGTACTTC. This sequence encodes CASSLDPSGRLGDEQYF. The complete variable domain, with remaining parts taken from reference TRBV11-2 and TRBJ2-7, reads EAGVAQSPRYKIIEKRQSVAFWCNPISGHATLYWYQQILGQGPKLLIQFQNNGVVDDSQLPKDRFSAERLKGVDSTLKIQPAKLEDSAVYLCASSLDPSGRLGDEQYFGPGTRLTVT.

The rearrangement uses TRBV7-2 and TRBJ1-2, with D perhaps TRBD1 (6 bases). V lost 5 bases and J 4 bases, leaving 17 bases between the germline ends. The CDR3 is 15 amino acids. From germline, CDR1 is SGHTA and CDR2 FQGNSA. CDR3 sequence: CASSPGEGRIYGYTF. For the CDR3, the DNA is TGTGCCAGCAGCCCAGGGGAGGGTAGGATCTATGGCTACACCTTC.

The chain joins TRBV4-2 to TRBJ1-1, with TRBD1 matching 10 bases. V was pared by 3 bases and J by 0 bases, with 10 bases of the junction left unmatched. The CDR3 totals 18 residues. Germline CDR1 reads LGHNA; CDR2 reads YNFKEQ. Here the CDR3 DNA reads TGTGCCAGCAGCCATGGCTCCGGGACAGGGGTTTTGAACACTGAAGCTTTCTTT. This codes for CASSHGSGTGVLNTEAFF.

The chain has TRBV6-6 and TRBJ1-5; TRBD1 might be the D (5 bases). The CDR3 spans 12 residues. Trimming pared 8 bases from V and 4 bases from J, leaving 9 bases between. Germline loops: CDR1 MNHNY, CDR2 SVGAGI (reference sequence). The CDR3 sequence: CASRDGNQPQHF. As DNA, the CDR3 is TGTGCCAGCCGGGACGGTAATCAGCCCCAGCATTTT.

This chain connects TRBV11-2 to TRBJ1-3; D gene uncertain. V was trimmed by 0 bases and J by 2 bases, leaving 14 bases between them. Germline CDR1 reads SGHAT; CDR2 reads FQNNGV. This CDR3 is 17 amino acids long. CDR3 amino acids: CASSLDWQAAAGNTIYF. The CDR3 nucleotides read TGTGCCAGCAGCTTAGATTGGCAGGCGGCCGCTGGAAACACCATATATTTT.

This clone appeared a single time. This chain links TRBV10-3 with TRBJ2-7; 8 nucleotides align to TRBD1. CDR1 is ENHRY and CDR2 is SYGVKD in the germline V gene. CDR3 length: 13 amino acids. V lost 3 bases and J lost 3; bases outside the gene matches: 1. DNA for the CDR3: TGTGCCATCAGTGAAACAGGGGGCTACGAGCAGTACTTC. Its translation: CAISETGGYEQYF.

The chain links TRBV7-2 to TRBJ2-1; 9 bases agree with TRBD1. Germline-derived CDR1 and CDR2 are SGHTA and FQGNSA. CDR3 size: 19 residues. V lost 0 bases to trimming and J lost 0 bases; unmatched junction nucleotides: 9. CDR3 sequence reads: CASSLAQGTGSYSYNEQFF. CDR3 sequence (DNA): TGTGCCAGCAGCTTAGCTCAGGGGACAGGGAGTTACTCCTACAATGAGCAGTTCTTC.

This chain uses TRBV10-2 with TRBJ2-3; D possibly corresponds to TRBD1 (7 bases). V lost 3 bases to trimming and J lost 3 bases, with 10 bases between them. The CDR3 runs to 14 residues. Per the germline V gene, CDR1 is WSHSY and CDR2 is SAAADI. Here the CDR3 DNA reads TGCGCCAGCAGTGACAGGGGGGAAACAGATACGCAGTATTTT. It is translated as CASSDRGETDTQYF.

The V and J genes are TRBV23-1 and TRBJ1-5; possible D gene TRBD1, 5 bases. TRBV23-1 is an open reading frame, and its role is uncertain. This CDR3 spans 13 amino acids. Trimming cost V 4 bases and J 7 bases, with 11 bases left between them. This CDR3 reads CASSPGHQQPQHF. DNA for the CDR3: TGCGCCAGCAGTCCTGGACACCAACAGCCCCAGCATTTT.

V gene TRBV3-1 (or the pseudogene TRBV3-2) combines with J gene TRBJ1-2; D might be TRBD1 (5 bases). The length of the CDR3 is 15 residues. The germline V gene encodes CDR1 LGHDT and CDR2 YNNKEL (reference sequence). V shed 1 base and J shed 2 bases, with 11 bases lying between them. The CDR3 region has the DNA TGTGCCAGCAGCCAAGGACACAGGCTGAACTATGGCTACACCTTC. This codes for CASSQGHRLNYGYTF.

The gene calls are TRBV18 and TRBJ1-4, with D unclear. Per germline, CDR1 KGHSH and CDR2 LQKENI. Trimming pared 4 bases from V and 0 bases from J, leaving 3 bases between. The CDR3 extends over 13 amino acids. CDR3 loop: CASSRATNEKLFF. As DNA, the CDR3 is TGTGCCAGCTCACGTGCAACTAATGAAAAACTGTTTTTT.

The chain couples TRBV12-3 or TRBV12-4 to TRBJ1-4; no definite D call. V was clipped by 3 bases and J by 5 bases, with 4 bases between them. The CDR3 has 12 amino acids. The CDR3 protein is CASSLLNEKLFF. DNA for the CDR3: TGTGCCAGCAGTTTGCTAAATGAAAAACTGTTTTTT.

V and J are TRBV19 and TRBJ1-2, with unresolved D. V was trimmed by 3 bases and J by 0 bases, leaving 11 bases between them. CDR1 is LNHDA, CDR2 SQIVND, per germline (reference sequence). The CDR3 is made up of 15 amino acids. DNA for the CDR3: TGTGCCAGTAGTATCACTGGACCAGCTAACTATGGCTACACCTTC. It yields the protein CASSITGPANYGYTF.

The chain links TRBV7-6 to TRBJ2-1; perhaps TRBD2 as D (5 bases). The CDR3 consists of 16 residues. The V end was cut by 6 bases, the J end by 3 bases, with 18 bases between. CDR1 SGHVS and CDR2 FNYEAQ come from the germline V gene. In nucleotides, the CDR3 is TGTGCCAGCAGTTCCCGGGGAGTTAGCGTCTACAATGAGCAGTTCTTC. It translates to CASSSRGVSVYNEQFF.

This chain links TRBV4-3 with TRBJ2-1, with 8 bases fitting TRBD2. The V and J ends lost 1 base and 3 bases, in that order; junction bases with no gene match: 2. The CDR3 sequence is 15 residues long. The germline V gene has CDR1 LGHNA and CDR2 YSLEER. CDR3 sequence (DNA): TGCGCCAGCAGCCAAGTGAGCGGGGGCTACAATGAGCAGTTCTTC. This translates into CASSQVSGGYNEQFF.

The chain couples TRBV18 to TRBJ1-1; D is ambiguous. The V gene's germline CDR1 is KGHSH and CDR2 LQKENI. The germline V and J ends were trimmed by 2 bases and 0 bases, with 13 bases remaining between them. The CDR3 runs 16 residues. The CDR3 region has the DNA TGTGCCAGCTCACCAATAGGACCAGCTGTGAACACTGAAGCTTTCTTT. It translates to CASSPIGPAVNTEAFF. Combining the CDR3 with reference TRBV18 and TRBJ1-1 gives the whole variable domain NAGVMQNPRHLVRRRGQEARLRCSPMKGHSHVYWYRQLPEEGLKFMVYLQKENIIDESGMPKERFSAEFPKEGPSILRIQQVVRGDSAAYFCASSPIGPAVNTEAFFGQGTRLTVV.

The chain combines TRBV4-3 with TRBJ1-3; D is undetermined. Per germline, CDR1 LGHNA and CDR2 YSLEER. The length of the CDR3 is 18 residues. Trimming stripped 0 bases from V and 0 bases from J, with 15 bases between. This CDR3 reads CASSQEGSLRVSGNTIYF. In nucleotides, the CDR3 is TGCGCCAGCAGCCAAGAGGGTAGCCTCAGAGTCTCTGGAAACACCATATATTTT.

This chain joins TRBV27 and TRBJ2-7; D ambiguous. This CDR3 is 15 amino acids long. Looked up from germline, CDR1 is MNHEY and CDR2 is SMNVEV (reference sequence). With 0 bases removed from V and 2 bases from J, the gap between germline ends came to 11 bases. The CDR3 nucleotides are TGTGCCAGCAGTTTATCTGGCCTCCCCCCCTACGAGCAGTACTTC. Translating gives CASSLSGLPPYEQYF.

The genes are TRBV5-1 and TRBJ2-3, with TRBD2 matching 11 bases. Germline loops: CDR1 SGHRS, CDR2 YFSETQ. The CDR3 has 16 residues. Germline trimming cut 4 bases from V and 7 bases from J; bases unmatched to any gene: 11. CDR3 in amino acids: CASSKAPTSGGNTQYF. CDR3 coding DNA: TGCGCCAGCAGCAAAGCCCCTACTAGCGGGGGCAATACGCAGTATTTT.

This rearrangement joins TRBV9 to TRBJ2-5; D is possibly TRBD1 (5 bases). Germline V lookup: CDR1 SGDLS, CDR2 YYNGEE. The V end was cut by 5 bases, the J end by 0 bases, with 14 bases between. The CDR3 sequence is 15 residues long. CDR3 amino acids: CASSKVTGDQETQYF. For the CDR3, the DNA is TGTGCCAGCAGTAAGGTTACAGGCGACCAAGAGACCCAGTACTTC. The variable domain in full, with the rest retrieved from reference TRBV9 and TRBJ2-5, is DSGVTQTPKHLITATGQRVTLRCSPRSGDLSVYWYQQSLDQGLQFLIQYYNGEERAKGNILERFSAQQFPDLHSELNLSSLELGDSALYFCASSKVTGDQETQYFGPGTRLLVL.

The chain has TRBV11-2 and TRBJ1-1; D might be TRBD1 (5 bases). CDR3 size: 15 residues. With 5 bases removed from V and 1 base from J, the gap between germline ends came to 14 bases. The germline gives CDR1 SGHAT, CDR2 FQNNGV. CDR3 nucleotides: TGTGCCAGCAGCCTACTGGGGCGGGCGAACACTGAAGCTTTCTTT. This gives the protein CASSLLGRANTEAFF.

The chain links TRBV7-9 to TRBJ2-5; D is ambiguous. Germline V CDR1 and CDR2: SEHNR, FQNEAQ (reference sequence). This CDR3 has 12 amino acids. V was clipped by 4 bases and J by 4 bases, with 7 bases between them. In nucleotides, the CDR3 is TGTGCCAGCAGCTCCGAAGGAGAGACCCAGTACTTC. It codes for CASSSEGETQYF.

The chain carries TRBV11-2 and TRBJ1-1; D possibly corresponds to TRBD1 (5 bases). V lost 1 base, J lost 0 bases, and 6 bases lay in between. The germline gives CDR1 SGHAT, CDR2 FQNNGV. This CDR3 spans 14 amino acids. Here the CDR3 reads CASSLGQLNTEAFF. The DNA of the CDR3 is TGTGCCAGCAGCTTAGGACAGTTGAACACTGAAGCTTTCTTT. Variable domain in full (rest from reference TRBV11-2 and TRBJ1-1): EAGVAQSPRYKIIEKRQSVAFWCNPISGHATLYWYQQILGQGPKLLIQFQNNGVVDDSQLPKDRFSAERLKGVDSTLKIQPAKLEDSAVYLCASSLGQLNTEAFFGQGTRLTVV.

The genes are TRBV7-9 and TRBJ1-5; D is perhaps TRBD1 (5 bases). This CDR3 is 15 amino acids long. Trimming pared 6 bases from V and 0 bases from J, leaving 12 bases between. Germline CDR1 and CDR2: SEHNR and FQNEAQ (reference sequence). The CDR3 region is CASSKETVSNQPQHF. The CDR3 coding sequence is TGTGCCAGCAGTAAAGAGACAGTTAGCAATCAGCCCCAGCATTTT.